This T cell receptor beta chain is drawn from a study of T-cell reconstitution after alpha-beta-depleted transplantation in children (dated by TCRdb to about 2016). About the investigation overall: Using TCR repertoire profiling, the study followed T-cell immune reconstitution in a quantitative way in children after TCRalphabeta/CD19-depleted allogeneic hematopoietic cell transplantation.

This clonotype was observed a few times. Its recognized antigen is unknown. No much larger clone exists at a distance of one base, and base qualities are not known. The germline V gene provides CDR1 SGHTA and CDR2 FQGNSA. A distance of 16 bases separates the germline ends of V and J, which lose 0 bases and 3 bases respectively. Counted from cysteine to phenylalanine, this CDR3 has 17 amino acids. The DNA shown is the 51-base CDR3, in frame from base 1. Interpreted using the paper, the treatment or condition label stands for: allogeneic hematopoietic cell transplantation with graft depleted of TCRalphabeta T cells and CD19 B cells. The transplant recipients were children given TCRalphabeta/CD19-depleted allogeneic hematopoietic cell grafts. The research as a whole found: In some patients, high TCRbeta diversity at day 60 was attributed to recipient T cells and intrathymic progenitors that had survived conditioning. Apparently early alphabetaT-cell count recovery about two months after transplant reportedly relied on only several hundred rapidly expanded clones derived from non-depleted graft cells. Over subsequent months, a decline in hyperexpanded clone frequencies was noted, and after one year, T-cell counts and TCRbeta diversity were mostly ascribed to newly produced T cells.

The method was PCR. The run used an Illumina HiSeq 2500. To normalize quantification of the TCRbeta repertoire, the TCR libraries were built with molecular barcoding that relied on unique molecular identifiers. The public reads were reprocessed in TCRdb via fastp at Q25 and MiXCR, keeping in-frame beta chains. When rows share a CDR3 protein, they turn into one entry using the most common DNA and genes. A total of approximately 520,000 distinct CDR3 sequences appear in this sample, roughly 11% of them only once. The top ten constitute 12% to 15% of the sample. This sequence was found in a female patient aged 2-9 years who had a stem cell transplant for aplastic anemia, so the T cells may come from the graft donor. Sequences were derived from PBMCs, mostly from graft donor cells, sampled 180 days after TCRalphabeta/CD19-depleted stem cell transplant. The chain couples TRBV7-2 to TRBJ2-3, with no D gene named confidently. The nucleotide sequence reads TGTGCCAGCAGCTTAGCCCCCTCGGCTAGTAAAACAGATACGCAGTATTTT. It translates to CASSLAPSASKTDTQYF. This CDR3, with the reference TRBV7-2 and TRBJ2-3 proteins standing in past its ends, gives the full variable domain GAGVSQSPSNKVTEKGKDVELRCDPISGHTALYWYRQSLGQGLEFLIYFQGNSAPDKSGLPSDRFSAERTGGSVSTLTIQRTQQEDSAVYLCASSLAPSASKTDTQYFGPGTRLTVL.